Below, one T cell receptor (beta chain) is given with its context. This CDR3 comprises 15 residues. The germline gives CDR1 SEHNR, CDR2 FQNEAQ (reference sequence). The ends lost 2 bases at V and 2 bases at J; junction bases unmatched: 5. 5'RACE, which relied on constant-segment primers, yielded TCR alpha and TCR beta cDNA libraries carrying sample barcodes and UMIs. TCRdb re-derived calls from the 5' RACE reads in MiXCR, one entry per CDR3 protein. Among more than 400,000 distinct CDR3 sequences listed, 18% were seen once. This entry is derived from a study of T-cell memory formation after mild COVID-19. The wider study: The two donors had largely donor-specific TCR clusters.

The gene calls are TRBV7-9 and TRBJ2-5; 7 bases map to TRBD1. The clonotype originates from an adult woman who had mild COVID-19 (a few samples of this study predate the infection). Cell type and time point are not known. Sequencing used PBMCs or a T cell subset sorted from them (not recorded which). CDR3 loop: CASSLWVGQQETQYF. The CDR3 region has the DNA TGTGCCAGCAGCTTATGGGTGGGACAGCAAGAGACCCAGTACTTC.